Listed here are 11 T cell receptor beta chains from one sample, sequenced in a study of T cell clonality in common variable immunodeficiency. TCRdb keeps only in-frame clones here, not all; method: immunoSEQ multiplex PCR. There are tens of thousands of clones in the sample, none observed a single time. Sequenced material: peripheral blood mononuclear cells. The source of these receptors is a person aged 18-70 years in good health.

This clone was recorded at least ten times. Other DNA sequences in this sample translate to the same CDR3. CDR3 in amino acids: CASSLERNYGYTF. The CDR3 DNA, read in part, is TGTGCCAGCAGCTTGGAGAGGAACTATGGC. J is TRBJ1-2 and V is TRBV5-5; no clear D gene. From the germline J gene comes the end of the CDR3, since the read stops 3 residues before it. CDR3 length: 13 amino acids. The V end was cut by 0 bases, the J end by 2 bases, with 5 bases between. Germline assignment: CDR1 SGHKS and CDR2 YYEKEE (reference sequence).

This clone has at least ten counts. A junction boundary mismatches the germline segment, possibly from a read error. The read falls 3 residues short of the CDR3 end, and the missing part is taken from the germline J gene. This chain links TRBV4-2 with TRBJ2-7; tentative D call: TRBD1 (5 bases). The CDR3 sequence is 16 residues long. Germline loops: CDR1 LGHNA, CDR2 YNFKEQ. The CDR3 loop is CASSQVTGITPYEQYF. The CDR3 bases that were read are TGCGCCAGCAGCCAAGTAACAGGCATAACTCCCTACGAG.

In this sample, this clone turned up many times. The CDR3 is cut off 3 residues early in the read; its end comes from the germline J gene. The chain links TRBV20-1 to TRBJ2-7; D is possibly TRBD1 (5 bases). Germline CDR1 is DFQATT and CDR2 is SNEGSKA (reference sequence). The CDR3 contains 11 residues. V shed 2 bases and J shed 6 bases, with 8 bases lying between them. The part of the CDR3 DNA that was read is TGCAGTGCTAGAAGGGGCCGCGAG. Translated: CSARRGRE. In full, the CDR3 reads CSARRGREQYF.

This clone has at least ten counts. The read is 3 residues too short to cover the CDR3 end, so that end is filled in from the germline J gene. This chain connects TRBV5-1 to TRBJ2-2, with 7 bases identical to TRBD1. Germline V gene sequence: CDR1 SGHRS, CDR2 YFSETQ. The V and J ends lost 4 bases and 5 bases, in that order; junction bases with no gene match: 8. The CDR3 covers 15 residues. CDR3 protein: CASSTGQAGTGELFF. The sequenced CDR3 bases are TGCGCCAGCAGCACCGGACAGGCAGGGACCGGGGAG.

The sample holds many counts of this clone. The CDR3 end is not reached by the read, which stops 3 residues before it; the germline J gene fills it in. V is TRBV10-1 and J is TRBJ1-2; 9 positions agree with TRBD1. V trimming: 0 bases; J trimming: 3 bases; junction bases outside the gene matches: 11. The V gene's germline CDR1 is WNHNN and CDR2 SYGVQD (reference sequence). The CDR3 has 18 amino acids. CDR3 sequence: CASSESGQGTSQDYGYTF. CDR3 DNA, as far as it was read: TGCGCCAGCAGTGAGTCCGGACAGGGGACATCTCAAGACTATGGC.

The sample holds many counts of this clone. Read coverage stops 3 residues before the CDR3 terminus; the germline J gene supplies the remainder. Other DNA variants within this sample encode the same CDR3. The gene calls are TRBV20-1 and TRBJ2-3, with 7 bases identical to TRBD1. The germline V gene has CDR1 DFQATT and CDR2 SNEGSKA (reference sequence). This CDR3 spans 17 amino acids. J was trimmed by 6 bases and V by 6 bases; bases with no gene match: 21. The CDR3 bases that were read are TGCAGTGCCATAATCCATCCGCAGGGGGTGGTTACTGATACG. Encoded protein: CSAIIHPQGVVTDT. The whole CDR3 region reads CSAIIHPQGVVTDTQYF.

This clone was detected ten times or more. The read ends 3 residues early relative to the CDR3; the germline J gene fills the gap. The rearrangement joins TRBV19 to TRBJ1-1; D is possibly TRBD1 (6 bases). V lost 7 bases to trimming and J lost 0 bases, with 9 bases between them. The CDR3 loop spans 13 amino acids. Germline CDR1 is LNHDA and CDR2 is SQIVND (reference sequence). The sequenced CDR3 bases are TGTGCCAGTACGCGGGACATGAACACTGAA. It specifies CASTRDMNTE. The whole CDR3 reads CASTRDMNTEAFF.

This clone has at least ten counts. A junction end diverges from the germline sequence, so it may reflect a read error. The read stops 3 residues short of the end of the CDR3; the missing end is completed from the germline J gene. The chain uses TRBV4-2 and TRBJ2-1; 7 bases align to TRBD2. Germline V CDR1 and CDR2: LGHNA, YNFKEQ. This CDR3 is 15 amino acids long. The CDR3 region is CASSQDSGLNNEQFF. The CDR3 bases that were read are TGCGCCAGCAGCCAAGATAGCGGGTTAAACAATGAG.

This clone occurred many times. The read falls 3 residues short of the CDR3 end, and the missing part is taken from the germline J gene. The J gene is TRBJ2-5, the V gene TRBV20-1, with 7 bases lining up with TRBD2. CDR3 length equals 13 residues. V shed 5 bases, J shed 3 bases, and the junction held 6 bases outside the gene matches. Germline loops: CDR1 DFQATT, CDR2 SNEGSKA (reference sequence). The DNA read from the CDR3 is TGCAGTGCTCATTGGGGACTAAAAGAGACC. Translation: CSAHWGLKET. The full CDR3 reads CSAHWGLKETQYF.

This clone was seen many times. The read halts 3 residues ahead of the CDR3 end, with the missing end drawn from the germline J gene. This rearrangement joins TRBV7-9 to TRBJ2-1; 10 bases match TRBD1. The V segment lost 3 bases and the J segment 7 bases; nucleotides outside the gene matches: 6. The CDR3 sequence is 15 residues long. Germline assignment: CDR1 SEHNR and CDR2 FQNEAQ (reference sequence). Here the CDR3 reads CASSLWTGGENEQFF. The sequenced CDR3 bases are TGTGCCAGCAGCTTGTGGACAGGGGGGGAAAATGAG.

This clone was found many times. The CDR3 is cut off 3 residues early in the read; its end comes from the germline J gene. The rearrangement uses TRBV30 and TRBJ1-5; D is perhaps TRBD1 (5 bases). Trimming took 0 bases from V and 0 from J, leaving 9 bases between them. Germline CDR1 and CDR2: GTSNPN and SVGIG (reference sequence). This CDR3 is 15 amino acids long. CDR3 loop: CAWSVRQGSNQPQHF. The part of the CDR3 DNA that was read is TGTGCCTGGAGTGTACGGCAGGGTAGCAATCAGCCC.